This T cell receptor beta chain was sequenced for a study of tissue T cells after allogeneic stem cell transplantation. Overall study results and limits: Few T cell clones were shared across patients, but motif clusters showed tissue-specific shared signatures. The patient cohort was small and clinically heterogeneous, with limited sampling depth.

The CDR3 totals 13 residues. Germline CDR1 reads NSHNY; CDR2 reads SYGAGN. Trimming cost V 3 bases and J 5 bases; bases outside gene matches: 0. To note about this clone: Its antigen is unknown. The listed genes are named as in mouse. From the germline J gene comes the end of the CDR3, since the read stops 1 residue before it.

TCRdb's copy holds only in-frame clones and misses some; the assay was immunoSEQ multiplex PCR. The sample has some 17,000 clones, 60% to 75% seen once. Sequencing input: spleen. The receptor was derived from a female BALB/c mouse in good health. MHC haplotype here: H2-d. The chain has TRBV13-1 and TRBJ2-1, with TRBD2 matching 9 bases. CDR3 DNA (partial): TGTGCCAGCAGTGGACTGGGGGATGCTGAGCAGTTC. This gives the protein CASSGLGDAEQF. The full CDR3 protein reads CASSGLGDAEQFF.